This T cell receptor (beta chain) was captured by sequencing in a study of cytomegalovirus exposure and HLA in healthy donors. Study-wide results and limits: Specificity of a few CMV-associated chains for CMV antigens was verified in vitro. Earlier findings revealed that most TCR beta V segments proved productive either about 87% or about 30% of the time.

60 Vbeta and 13 Jbeta primers were used in PCR. The protocol was immunoSEQ multiplex PCR, while the TCRdb copy is restricted to in-frame clones and leaves out a portion. The profile shows approximately 51,000 clones, roughly four fifths of them singletons. This CDR3 has 17 amino acids. Looked up from germline, CDR1 is ENHRY and CDR2 is SYGVKD. The ends lost 7 bases at V and 0 bases at J; junction bases unmatched: 12. Worth noting for this clone: Its antigen remains unknown.

The genes are TRBV10-3 and TRBJ2-1; 7 nucleotides agree with TRBD1. This clonotype originated in a boy aged 5-17 years in good health and CMV-seropositive. The sequencing sample was made of PBMCs. CDR3: CAIKSRTGVSSYNEQFF. The CDR3 DNA reads TGTGCCATCAAATCCCGAACAGGGGTATCCTCCTACAATGAGCAGTTCTTC.